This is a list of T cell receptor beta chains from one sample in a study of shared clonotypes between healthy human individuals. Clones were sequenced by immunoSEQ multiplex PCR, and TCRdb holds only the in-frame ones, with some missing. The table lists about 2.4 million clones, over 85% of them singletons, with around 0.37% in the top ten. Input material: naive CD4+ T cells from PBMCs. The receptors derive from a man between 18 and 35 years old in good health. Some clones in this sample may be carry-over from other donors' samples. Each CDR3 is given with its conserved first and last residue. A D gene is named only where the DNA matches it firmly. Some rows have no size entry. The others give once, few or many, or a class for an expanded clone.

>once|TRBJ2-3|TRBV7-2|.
CASSSTTDTQYF
TGTGCCAGCAGCTCGACAACAGATACGCAGTATTTT
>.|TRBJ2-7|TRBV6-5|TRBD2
CASSGLAAGYEQYF
TGTGCCAGCAGTGGACTAGCCGCCGGTTACGAGCAGTACTTC
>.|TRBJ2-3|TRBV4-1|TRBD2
CASSQDRGTSAVRTDTQYF
TGCGCCAGCAGCCAAGATAGGGGGACTAGCGCCGTTCGTACAGATACGCAGTATTTT
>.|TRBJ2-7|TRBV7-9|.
CASSLGQGGKQYF
TGTGCCAGCAGCTTGGGGCAGGGAGGTAAGCAGTACTTC
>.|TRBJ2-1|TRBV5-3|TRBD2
CARSPRLAGGPNNEQFF
TGTGCCAGAAGCCCCCGACTAGCGGGAGGGCCAAACAATGAGCAGTTCTTC
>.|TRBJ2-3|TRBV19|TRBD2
CASSMGGGTGTQYF
TGTGCCAGTAGTATGGGGGGAGGGACGGGCACGCAGTATTTT
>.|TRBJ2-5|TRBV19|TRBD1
CASSMTGMETQYF
TGTGCCAGTAGTATGACAGGGATGGAGACCCAGTACTTC
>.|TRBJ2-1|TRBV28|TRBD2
CASLSAGVSYNEQFF
TGTGCCAGCCTCTCGGCGGGAGTGTCCTACAATGAGCAGTTCTTC
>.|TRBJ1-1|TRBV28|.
CASKAQGTEAFF
TGTGCCAGCAAAGCCCAAGGCACTGAAGCTTTCTTT
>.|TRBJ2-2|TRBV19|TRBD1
CASSIVGQGTGELFF
TGTGCCAGTAGTATAGTGGGACAGGGCACCGGGGAGCTGTTTTTT
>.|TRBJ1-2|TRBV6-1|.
CASSDSTWSYGYTF
TGTGCCAGCAGTGATTCGACATGGAGCTATGGCTACACCTTC